A selection of T cell receptor beta chains follows, all from one sample in a study of radiotherapy plus CTLA-4 blockade in lung cancer. The repertoire was sequenced with immunoSEQ multiplex PCR; TCRdb's copy has only in-frame clones and lacks some. The sample contains roughly 90,000 clones, around 90% of which appear only once. The sequencing here drew on peripheral blood, taken from a patient treated with radiotherapy plus ipilimumab. These receptors came from a human donor with non-small cell lung cancer that progressed on radiotherapy plus ipilimumab. CDR3s include the opening cysteine and the closing phenylalanine or tryptophan. D genes are given only for firm matches. A row's size may be missing; if present it is once, few, many or a size class.

d_call,clone_size,j_call,v_call,cdr3_aa,cdr3_nt
TRBD1,-,TRBJ1-2,TRBV19,CASSGTVFPYGYTF,TGTGCCAGTAGTGGGACAGTTTTTCCCTATGGCTACACCTTC
-,-,TRBJ1-1,TRBV29-1,CSSGNTEAFF,TGCAGCTCGGGTAACACTGAAGCTTTCTTT
-,-,TRBJ1-3,TRBV29-1,CSVSTVAGNTIYF,TGCAGCGTTTCGACAGTGGCTGGAAACACCATATATTTT
-,-,TRBJ2-2,TRBV30,CAWTVGVGELFF,TGTGCCTGGACCGTCGGTGTCGGGGAGCTGTTTTTT
TRBD2,-,TRBJ2-1,TRBV7-8,CASSLAGGPYNEQFF,TGTGCCAGCAGCTTAGCGGGAGGGCCTTACAATGAGCAGTTCTTC
-,-,TRBJ2-7,TRBV7-9,CASSLGDGIDYEQYF,TGTGCCAGCAGCTTGGGGGACGGGATTGACTACGAGCAGTACTTC
TRBD2,-,TRBJ2-3,TRBV7-9,CASSYTPLAGGSDTQYF,TGTGCCAGCAGCTACACCCCACTAGCGGGAGGATCGGATACGCAGTATTTT
TRBD1,once,TRBJ1-1,TRBV5-6,CASSPTGRWTEAFF,TGTGCCAGCAGCCCGACAGGGAGATGGACTGAAGCTTTCTTT
TRBD1,-,TRBJ1-1,TRBV7-8,CASSLVALHARTGERNTEAFF,TGTGCCAGCAGCTTAGTAGCCCTCCACGCTCGGACAGGGGAACGGAACACTGAAGCTTTCTTT
TRBD1,-,TRBJ1-1,TRBV5-6,CASTTGGSEAFF,TGTGCCAGCACTACAGGGGGCTCTGAAGCTTTCTTT
-,-,TRBJ2-7,TRBV21-1,CARWPGLYEQYF,TGTGCCAGATGGCCAGGGCTTTACGAGCAGTACTTC
-,-,TRBJ1-3,TRBV18,CASSPRSETANTIYF,TGTGCCAGCTCACCACGGTCTGAAACGGCGAACACCATATATTTT
TRBD1,-,TRBJ1-5,TRBV15,CATSREGQKGQPQHF,TGTGCCACCAGCAGAGAGGGACAGAAAGGTCAGCCCCAGCATTTT
-,-,TRBJ2-4,TRBV6-6,CASSASDIQYF,TGTGCCAGCAGCGCCTCTGACATTCAGTACTTC
-,-,TRBJ1-2,TRBV18,CASSPDRNYGYTF,TGTGCCAGCTCCCCGGACAGAAACTATGGCTACACCTTC
-,-,TRBJ2-2,TRBV29-1,CSVVGSLGGELFF,TGCAGCGTTGTTGGCTCCCTAGGCGGGGAGCTGTTTTTT
-,-,TRBJ1-1,TRBV18,CASSPPAQGNTEAFF,TGTGCCAGCTCACCACCGGCCCAGGGGAACACTGAAGCTTTCTTT
TRBD2,-,TRBJ2-7,TRBV10-1,CASSQPGLAGVPGEQYF,TGCGCCAGCAGTCAACCGGGACTAGCGGGAGTCCCAGGTGAGCAGTACTTC
-,few,TRBJ1-5,TRBV25-1,CASSELEGAQPQHF,TGTGCCAGCAGTGAACTGGAGGGCGCTCAGCCCCAGCATTTT
-,-,TRBJ1-1,TRBV5-4,CASSPGTVNTEAFF,TGTGCCAGCAGCCCGGGGACGGTGAACACTGAAGCTTTCTTT
-,-,TRBJ1-1,TRBV21-1,CASSPYHYDTEAFF,TGTGCCAGCAGCCCCTATCACTACGACACTGAAGCTTTCTTT
-,-,TRBJ1-1,TRBV27,CASSWTVNTEAFF,TGTGCCAGCAGTTGGACAGTGAACACTGAAGCTTTCTTT
TRBD1,-,TRBJ1-1,TRBV10-3,CAIRATGLNTEAFF,TGTGCCATCAGGGCGACAGGGTTGAACACTGAAGCTTTCTTT
-,-,TRBJ1-1,TRBV5-1,CASSLRLGQGRPEAFF,TGCGCCAGCAGCTTAAGGTTGGGGCAGGGTAGGCCTGAAGCTTTCTTT
-,once,TRBJ1-5,TRBV6-1,CASSEQSNQPQHF,TGTGCCAGCAGTGAACAGAGCAATCAGCCCCAGCATTTT
-,-,TRBJ1-2,TRBV2,CASSAGTGTSQSRPF,TGTGCCAGCAGTGCGGGAACGGGGACATCCCAATCCCGGCCCTTC
TRBD2,-,TRBJ2-3,TRBV5-4,CASSKGGLAGVKDTQYF,TGTGCCAGCAGCAAGGGAGGGCTAGCGGGAGTTAAAGATACGCAGTATTTT
TRBD1,-,TRBJ1-1,TRBV2,CASRDRGITEAFF,TGTGCCAGCAGGGACAGGGGTATCACTGAAGCTTTCTTT